These T cell receptor beta chains were read from a single sample in a study of T cell repertoires in cytomegalovirus infection. These receptors are not linked to any known antigen. TCRdb independently ran MiXCR on the reads; one entry per CDR3 protein. This sample has fewer than 150,000 distinct CDR3 sequences, with over 30% found just once. Sequencing was performed on CD8+ T cells from cultured PBMCs, taken from culture after CMV antigen stimulation. These receptor sequences come from a human donor in good health (CMV status not recorded). Some clones in this sample may be carry-over from other donors' samples. The CDR3 runs from the conserved cysteine through the conserved F or W. The D gene is left open where the match is weak. Rows give clone size only sometimes, using once, few, many, or a class for an expanded clone.

clone_size j_call d_call v_call cdr3_aa cdr3_nt
few TRBJ2-2 TRBD1 TRBV6-1 CASPRGQGGTGELFF TGTGCCAGCCCCCGGGGACAGGGGGGAACCGGGGAGCTGTTTTTT
few TRBJ1-3 NA TRBV2 CASSATGSPGNTIYF TGTGCCAGCAGTGCTACGGGGTCTCCTGGAAACACCATATATTTT
few TRBJ2-1 NA TRBV6-1 CASSEESGDYNEQFF TGTGCCAGCAGTGAGGAGTCGGGAGACTACAATGAGCAGTTCTTC
NA TRBJ1-1 TRBD1 TRBV29-1 CSVEGRGRRGTEAFF TGCAGCGTTGAGGGCAGGGGGCGCAGGGGCACTGAAGCTTTCTTT
few TRBJ2-7 NA TRBV11-2 CASSLDSPYEQYF TGTGCCAGCAGCTTAGACAGCCCCTACGAGCAGTACTTC
NA TRBJ1-5 TRBD1 TRBV7-7 CASSPWDRVSNRPQHF TGTGCTAGCAGCCCGTGGGACAGGGTGAGCAATCGGCCCCAGCATTTT
few TRBJ2-1 TRBD2 TRBV7-9 CASSLLSGGSYNEQFF TGTGCCAGCAGCTTACTTAGCGGGGGATCCTACAATGAGCAGTTCTTC
many TRBJ2-2 NA TRBV12-3/TRBV12-4 CASSFGTSEPTGELFF TGTGCCAGCAGTTTCGGTACCAGTGAGCCCACCGGGGAGCTGTTTTTT
NA TRBJ2-1 NA TRBV7-8 CASSLAAGSSYNEQFF TGTGCCAGCAGCTTAGCGGCGGGTAGCTCCTACAATGAGCAGTTCTTC
NA TRBJ2-2 NA TRBV5-6 CASSFWWNTGELFF TGTGCCAGCAGCTTCTGGTGGAACACCGGGGAGCTGTTTTTT
few TRBJ2-3 NA TRBV7-9 CASSFQRGGAVMKQYF TGTGCCAGCAGCTTCCAGAGGGGGGGGGCCGTAATGAAGCAGTATTTT
NA TRBJ1-1 NA TRBV2 CASSWGRGLDTEAFF TGTGCCAGCAGCTGGGGCAGGGGTTTGGACACTGAAGCTTTCTTT
NA TRBJ1-5 NA TRBV6-2/TRBV6-3 CASSRINQPQHF TGTGCCAGCAGTCGAATCAATCAGCCCCAGCATTTT
NA TRBJ2-3 NA TRBV7-9 CASSPLLAPSTDTQYF TGTGCCAGCAGCCCGTTGCTGGCCCCAAGCACAGATACGCAGTATTTT
NA TRBJ2-1 TRBD2 TRBV19 CASSIDGGEGGATYNEQFF TGTGCCAGTAGTATAGACGGGGGGGAGGGGGGGGCCACCTACAATGAGCAGTTCTTC
NA TRBJ1-6 TRBD1 TRBV15 CATSSRTGPSSPLHF TGTGCCACCAGCAGTCGGACAGGCCCAAGTTCACCCCTCCACTTT
few TRBJ1-1 TRBD1 TRBV28 CASRRDQGAITEAFF TGTGCCAGCAGGCGTGATCAGGGGGCTATCACTGAAGCTTTCTTT
NA TRBJ1-2 NA TRBV28 CASSYSIRDIYGYTF TGTGCCAGCAGTTATTCTATCCGGGACATCTATGGCTACACCTTC
NA TRBJ2-1 NA TRBV7-6 CASSPVVAADNEQFF TGTGCCAGCAGCCCCGTGGTAGCGGCTGACAATGAGCAGTTCTTC
few TRBJ1-3 TRBD1 TRBV28 CASKTGGTGNTIYF TGTGCCAGCAAAACAGGGGGCACTGGAAACACCATATATTTT
NA TRBJ2-3 NA TRBV2 CASTSAAPTDTQYF NA
NA TRBJ2-7 TRBD1 TRBV7-2 CASSLSPGGAREQYF TGTGCCAGCAGCCTCAGTCCAGGGGGCGCGAGGGAGCAGTACTTC
many TRBJ2-3 NA TRBV7-2 CASSFPGGLAYDTQYF TGTGCCAGCAGCTTCCCCGGGGGTCTAGCATACGATACGCAGTATTTT
NA TRBJ1-5 NA TRBV4-1 CASSQDPNNQPQHF TGCGCCAGCAGCCAAGACCCGAACAATCAGCCCCAGCATTTT
NA TRBJ1-1 TRBD1 TRBV7-9 CASSLVGAGGTEAFF TGTGCCAGCAGCTTAGTGGGGGCAGGGGGCACTGAAGCTTTCTTT
NA TRBJ2-1 NA TRBV7-2 CASSLGGGLTMNEQFF TGTGCCAGCAGCTTAGGAGGTGGACTAACTATGAATGAGCAGTTCTTC
many TRBJ2-5 NA TRBV7-2 CASRGRGLQETQYF TGTGCCAGCAGGGGCAGGGGCCTTCAAGAGACCCAGTACTTC
NA TRBJ1-1 NA TRBV20-1 CSAGEQGFEAFF TGCAGTGCTGGAGAACAGGGATTCGAAGCTTTCTTT
NA TRBJ2-3 NA TRBV27 CASSYIKEDTQYF TGTGCCAGCAGTTATATAAAAGAGGATACGCAGTATTTT
few TRBJ1-1 NA TRBV11-3 CASSLSGVGTEAFF TGTGCCAGCAGCTTATCAGGGGTCGGCACTGAAGCTTTCTTT
NA TRBJ1-2 TRBD1 TRBV7-9 CASSGPGQGPTGFYGYTF TGTGCCAGCAGCGGACCGGGACAGGGGCCTACCGGGTTCTATGGCTACACCTTC
NA TRBJ1-2 TRBD1 TRBV12-3/TRBV12-4 CASSPGQGNGYTF TGTGCCAGCAGTCCCGGACAGGGTAATGGCTACACCTTC
few TRBJ1-5 NA TRBV20-1 CSARAPALNQPQHF TGCAGTGCTAGAGCCCCTGCCTTGAATCAGCCCCAGCATTTT
once TRBJ1-2 NA TRBV6-2/TRBV6-3 CASSPGTSPYGYTF TGTGCCAGCAGTCCCGGGACATCTCCCTATGGCTACACCTTC
few TRBJ2-7 NA TRBV29-1 CSVVSGFSQYF TGCAGCGTTGTCTCGGGGTTCTCGCAGTACTTC
NA TRBJ2-1 TRBD2 TRBV5-1 CASSLVGGGADEQFF TGCGCCAGCAGCTTGGTAGGCGGGGGGGCCGATGAGCAGTTCTTC
NA TRBJ2-7 TRBD1 TRBV18 CASSPSGQSTYEQYF TGTGCCAGCTCACCTTCGGGACAGTCCACCTACGAGCAGTACTTC
NA TRBJ2-7 TRBD1 TRBV28 CASSLPRDRAYEQYF TGTGCCAGCAGTTTACCCCGGGACAGGGCCTACGAGCAGTACTTC
many TRBJ2-7 TRBD2 TRBV7-6 CASGTTSAGEQYF TGTGCCAGCGGCACCACTAGCGCGGGTGAGCAGTACTTC
NA TRBJ2-7 NA TRBV2 CASSEHIGQFLVKEQYF TGTGCCAGCAGTGAACACATTGGACAATTCCTGGTCAAGGAGCAGTACTTC
NA TRBJ2-5 NA TRBV5-6 CASSSPRLYRETQYF TGTGCCAGCAGCTCCCCACGGCTCTATAGGGAGACCCAGTACTTC
few TRBJ2-1 NA TRBV7-6 CASSYRQGSYNEQFF TGTGCCAGCAGCTACCGGCAGGGATCCTACAATGAGCAGTTCTTC
NA TRBJ2-5 NA TRBV20-1 CSARDRFEGTETQYF TGCAGTGCTAGAGATCGATTTGAGGGCACAGAGACCCAGTACTTC
NA TRBJ1-2 NA TRBV6-5 CASSMDGSNYGYTF TGTGCCAGCAGCATGGACGGATCTAACTATGGCTACACCTTC
NA TRBJ2-7 NA TRBV20-1 CSAISVGTWVAYEQYF TGCAGTGCTATCTCCGTGGGGACGTGGGTTGCCTACGAGCAGTACTTC
once TRBJ2-5 NA TRBV6-1 CATAGYGGPQETQYF TGTGCCACCGCCGGTTACGGGGGACCACAAGAGACCCAGTACTTC
NA TRBJ1-6 NA TRBV7-2 CASSLTGTGSPLHF TGTGCCAGCAGCTTAACAGGGACGGGCTCACCCCTCCACTTT
NA TRBJ2-7 NA TRBV19 CASSPGQVYEQYF TGTGCCAGTAGCCCGGGACAAGTCTACGAGCAGTACTTC
NA TRBJ2-5 NA TRBV7-9 CASSPRQVLETQYF TGTGCCAGCAGCCCCCGACAGGTTCTGGAGACCCAGTACTTC
NA TRBJ2-1 NA TRBV10-3 CAISENGWTRNEQFF TGTGCCATCAGTGAGAATGGTTGGACCCGCAATGAGCAGTTCTTC
few TRBJ2-5 TRBD2 TRBV7-9 CASSPPLAGSQETQYF TGTGCCAGCAGCCCCCCCCTAGCGGGGAGTCAAGAGACCCAGTACTTC
few TRBJ1-4 NA TRBV4-3 CASSQRPDGTNEKLFF TGCGCCAGCAGCCAGAGACCTGATGGAACTAATGAAAAACTGTTTTTT
few TRBJ2-5 TRBD2 TRBV7-9 CASSPRASGLQETQYF TGTGCCAGCAGCCCCCGCGCTAGCGGACTACAAGAGACCCAGTACTTC